This TCR beta chain was captured in a study of beta chain features in type 1 diabetes. The study reverse transcribed the entire isolated RNA, so it sequenced expressed TCRB transcripts. Profiled with immunoSEQ multiplex PCR; TCRdb holds only in-frame clones, not every one. Here the sample spans some 15,000 clones, approximately 70% being singletons. This clone has only one observation. Its antigen is not identified. General study findings and limits: For Type 1 diabetes patients, all four CD4+ subsets carried TCRB CDR3s that were moderately but significantly shorter.

This CDR3 has 14 amino acids. With 6 bases removed from V and 2 bases from J, the gap between germline ends came to 12 bases. CDR1 and CDR2 (germline): MDHEN, SYDVKM. Sequencing was done on a sample of stem cell memory CD4+ T cells from blood. This sequence was found in a man younger than 40 with type 1 diabetes. The chain carries TRBV28 and TRBJ2-3; D is perhaps TRBD1 (5 bases). The CDR3 region is CASRNPGSTDTQYF. Written as DNA, the CDR3 is TGTGCCAGCAGGAACCCAGGGTCCACAGATACGCAGTATTTT.